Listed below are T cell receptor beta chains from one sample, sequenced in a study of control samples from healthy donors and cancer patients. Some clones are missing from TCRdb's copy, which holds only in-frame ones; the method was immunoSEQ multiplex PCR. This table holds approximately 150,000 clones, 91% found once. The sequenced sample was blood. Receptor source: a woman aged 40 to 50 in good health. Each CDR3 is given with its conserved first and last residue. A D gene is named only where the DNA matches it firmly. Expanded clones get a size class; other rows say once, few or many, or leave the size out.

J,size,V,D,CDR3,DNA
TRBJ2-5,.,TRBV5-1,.,CASSLGAGQETQYF,TGCGCCAGCAGCTTGGGGGCAGGCCAAGAGACCCAGTACTTC
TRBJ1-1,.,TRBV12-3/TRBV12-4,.,CASSVGQPEAFF,TGTGCCAGCAGTGTCGGACAGCCTGAAGCTTTCTTT
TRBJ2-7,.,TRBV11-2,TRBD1,CASSLGPGTGANEQYF,TGTGCCAGCAGCTTAGGGCCCGGGACAGGGGCAAACGAGCAGTACTTC
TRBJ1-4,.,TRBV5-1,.,CASKPGAATNEKLFF,TGCGCCAGCAAGCCGGGGGCGGCAACTAATGAAAAACTGTTTTTT
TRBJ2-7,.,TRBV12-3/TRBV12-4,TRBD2,CASSPSGEQYF,TGTGCCAGCAGCCCTAGCGGAGAGCAGTACTTC
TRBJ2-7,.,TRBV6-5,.,CASRVSLADEQYF,TGTGCCAGCAGGGTCAGTCTAGCCGACGAGCAGTACTTC
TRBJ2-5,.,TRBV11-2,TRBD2,CASSAASGGLGYF,TGTGCCAGCAGCGCCGCTAGCGGGGGGCTAGGGTACTTC
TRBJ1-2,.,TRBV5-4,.,CASTPGQLYGYTF,TGTGCCAGCACCCCGGGGCAGCTCTATGGCTACACCTTC
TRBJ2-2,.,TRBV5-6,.,CASSHDGAGELFF,TGTGCCAGCAGTCACGACGGCGCCGGGGAGCTGTTTTTT
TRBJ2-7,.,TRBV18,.,CASSRDPTYEQYF,TGTGCCAGCTCACGGGACCCTACCTACGAGCAGTACTTC
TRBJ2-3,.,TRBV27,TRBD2,CASTSPRGGGADTQYF,TGTGCCAGTACCTCCCCTCGCGGGGGGGGCGCAGATACGCAGTATTTT
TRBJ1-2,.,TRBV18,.,CASSSPSGSGYTF,TGTGCCAGCTCGTCGCCGTCAGGGAGTGGCTACACCTTC
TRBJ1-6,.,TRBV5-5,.,CASSSHNSYNSPLHF,TGTGCCAGCAGCTCGCACAACTCCTATAATTCACCCCTCCACTTT
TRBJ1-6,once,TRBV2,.,CASRTVLEANNSPLHF,TGTGCCAGCAGGACCGTATTAGAGGCTAATAATTCACCCCTCCACTTT
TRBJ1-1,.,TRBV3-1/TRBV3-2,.,CASSQPGQLNTEAFF,TGTGCCAGCAGCCAACCCGGACAGTTGAACACTGAAGCTTTCTTT
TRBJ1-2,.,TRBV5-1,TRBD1,CASSRGQGADGYTF,TGCGCCAGCAGCCGTGGACAGGGGGCGGATGGCTACACCTTC
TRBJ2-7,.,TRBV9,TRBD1,CASSVKDRSYEQYF,TGTGCCAGCAGCGTTAAGGACAGGTCCTACGAGCAGTACTTC
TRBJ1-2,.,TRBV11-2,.,CASSLGLGQGYTF,TGTGCCAGCAGCTTAGGCTTAGGTCAAGGCTACACCTTC
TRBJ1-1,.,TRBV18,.,CASSGQGGRLEAFF,TGTGCCAGCTCAGGGCAGGGCGGAAGGCTTGAAGCTTTCTTT
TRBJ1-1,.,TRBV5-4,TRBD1,CASSPGTGGSPEAFF,TGTGCCAGCAGCCCCGGGACAGGGGGCTCCCCTGAAGCTTTCTTT
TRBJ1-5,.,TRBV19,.,CASTREITGFDQPQHF,TGTGCCAGTACCAGAGAAATTACAGGGTTCGATCAGCCCCAGCATTTT
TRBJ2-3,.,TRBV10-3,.,CAISEQVSTDTQYF,TGTGCCATCAGTGAGCAAGTTAGCACAGATACGCAGTATTTT
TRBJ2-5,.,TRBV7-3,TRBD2,CASSFSGLAGVQETQYF,TGTGCCAGCAGCTTCTCGGGACTAGCGGGGGTCCAAGAGACCCAGTACTTC
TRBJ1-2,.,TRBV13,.,CASSPVVEGYTF,TGTGCCAGCAGCCCCGTGGTGGAAGGCTACACCTTC
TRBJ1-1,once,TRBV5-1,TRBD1,CASSLDPQGSSTEAFF,TGCGCCAGCAGCTTGGACCCACAGGGGTCGTCCACTGAAGCTTTCTTT
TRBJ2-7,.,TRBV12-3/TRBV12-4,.,CASSRTLRSEQYF,TGTGCCAGCAGTCGGACCCTAAGGTCCGAGCAGTACTTC
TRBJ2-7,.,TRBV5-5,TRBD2,CASSLARGAYEQYF,TGTGCCAGCAGCTTGGCTCGGGGGGCCTACGAGCAGTACTTC